Listed below are T cell receptor beta chains from one sample, sequenced in a study of shared clonotypes between healthy human individuals. Clones were sequenced by immunoSEQ multiplex PCR, and TCRdb holds only the in-frame ones, with some missing. The table lists about 510,000 clones, roughly 85% of them singletons, with approximately 12% in the top ten. The sequenced sample consisted of PBMCs. These receptor sequences come from a woman aged 40 to 49 in good health. Some clones in this sample may be carry-over from other donors' samples. The CDR3 runs from the conserved cysteine through the conserved F or W. Each record gives: CDR3 length, clone size, J gene, V gene, D gene, CDR3 protein. A D gene is named only where the DNA matches it firmly. Not all rows give a size; the values are once, few, many and, for expanded clones, a class.

length: 15; size: .; J: TRBJ2-3; V: TRBV5-1; D: .; CDR3: CASSLEAGSTDTQYF
length: 15; size: .; J: TRBJ2-2; V: TRBV6-5; D: TRBD1; CDR3: CASSGQGPNTGELFF
length: 14; size: .; J: TRBJ2-7; V: TRBV2; D: .; CDR3: CASLPPSSFLGQYF
length: 12; size: .; J: TRBJ2-6; V: TRBV21-1; D: .; CDR3: CASSTGANVLTF
length: 13; size: few; J: TRBJ1-1; V: TRBV28; D: .; CDR3: CASSLSPRPEAFF
length: 14; size: .; J: TRBJ2-7; V: TRBV7-2; D: .; CDR3: CASSLYGLNYEQYF
length: 15; size: .; J: TRBJ2-2; V: TRBV18; D: TRBD1; CDR3: CASLPLDRGSGELFF
length: 11; size: .; J: TRBJ1-2; V: TRBV6-1; D: .; CDR3: CASMVNYGYTF
length: 16; size: .; J: TRBJ2-1; V: TRBV9; D: TRBD2; CDR3: CASSVVGREDYNEQFF
length: 12; size: .; J: TRBJ2-2; V: TRBV19; D: .; CDR3: CASSIGHRELFF
length: 16; size: .; J: TRBJ2-1; V: TRBV5-1; D: TRBD2; CDR3: CASHPGTSGRANEQFF
length: 14; size: .; J: TRBJ1-2; V: TRBV19; D: TRBD1; CDR3: CASRRQGANYGYTF
length: 15; size: once; J: TRBJ2-1; V: TRBV6-6; D: TRBD2; CDR3: CASSPGLAGKYEQFF
length: 13; size: few; J: TRBJ1-1; V: TRBV30; D: .; CDR3: CAYHRVEHTEAFF
length: 14; size: .; J: TRBJ2-5; V: TRBV2; D: .; CDR3: CASSRASEGETQYF
length: 13; size: few; J: TRBJ2-7; V: TRBV6-5; D: .; CDR3: CASTQRKGYEQYF
length: 17; size: .; J: TRBJ2-7; V: TRBV7-2; D: TRBD2; CDR3: CASSLGRRSSGIEEQYF
length: 15; size: many; J: TRBJ2-1; V: TRBV5-4; D: TRBD1; CDR3: CASSSGTGGYNEQFF
length: 15; size: .; J: .; V: TRBV5-1; D: .; CDR3: CASSSSPGEIYEQYF
length: 13; size: few; J: TRBJ1-1; V: TRBV29-1; D: .; CDR3: CSVERRGGTEAFF
length: 14; size: .; J: TRBJ2-7; V: TRBV6-1; D: TRBD1; CDR3: CASTPRQGAYEQYF
length: 14; size: .; J: TRBJ2-4; V: TRBV19; D: .; CDR3: CASTAPGHKNIQYF
length: 16; size: .; J: TRBJ2-3; V: TRBV7-9; D: .; CDR3: CASSLVVGVYPDTQYF
length: 15; size: few; J: TRBJ2-1; V: TRBV5-8; D: TRBD1; CDR3: CASSLATGTYNEQFF
length: 14; size: .; J: TRBJ2-7; V: TRBV6-6; D: TRBD1; CDR3: CASRTGTGTYEQYF
length: 12; size: once; J: TRBJ1-3; V: TRBV30; D: .; CDR3: CAWSPSGNTIYF
length: 14; size: few; J: TRBJ1-1; V: TRBV5-1; D: .; CDR3: CASSMDGENTEAFF
length: 16; size: .; J: TRBJ2-7; V: TRBV19; D: .; CDR3: CASSVTSGRSSYEQYF
length: 11; size: .; J: TRBJ2-1; V: TRBV5-6; D: .; CDR3: CASSLLREQFF
length: 15; size: .; J: TRBJ2-7; V: TRBV30; D: .; CDR3: CAWSLKGTLQYEQYF
length: 15; size: few; J: TRBJ2-2; V: TRBV2; D: TRBD2; CDR3: CASFGAGRGTGELFF
length: 16; size: .; J: TRBJ2-3; V: TRBV4-3; D: TRBD2; CDR3: CASSQGTGGGTDTQYF
length: 14; size: .; J: TRBJ2-7; V: TRBV18; D: TRBD1; CDR3: CASSFGQGIYEQYF
length: 15; size: .; J: TRBJ2-1; V: TRBV5-1; D: .; CDR3: CASTVSGFTYNEQFF
length: 15; size: .; J: TRBJ2-2; V: TRBV7-2; D: .; CDR3: CASSPQVANTGELFF
length: 15; size: few; J: TRBJ2-1; V: TRBV6-1; D: .; CDR3: CASSGDRSSYNEQFF
length: 15; size: .; J: TRBJ2-1; V: TRBV5-1; D: TRBD1; CDR3: CASSLIGQGEGEQFF
length: 15; size: .; J: TRBJ1-1; V: TRBV28; D: TRBD1; CDR3: CASTPRQGWNTEAFF
length: 14; size: .; J: TRBJ2-5; V: TRBV6-6; D: .; CDR3: CASRGYTSLETQYF
length: 13; size: .; J: TRBJ1-4; V: TRBV6-1; D: .; CDR3: CASSEGNNEKLFF
length: 15; size: .; J: TRBJ2-3; V: TRBV5-1; D: .; CDR3: CASTTDSPITDTQYF
length: 17; size: .; J: TRBJ1-3; V: TRBV5-5; D: .; CDR3: CASSLDRSLSSGNTIYF
length: 18; size: .; J: TRBJ2-3; V: TRBV7-2; D: TRBD2; CDR3: CASSLGLAGGLYTDTQYF
length: 13; size: many; J: TRBJ2-7; V: TRBV6-5; D: TRBD1; CDR3: CASRGQGAFEQYF
length: 15; size: .; J: TRBJ2-7; V: TRBV6-1; D: .; CDR3: CASSERGDSSYEQYF
length: 14; size: .; J: TRBJ2-7; V: TRBV7-6; D: TRBD2; CDR3: CASSLAGGSDEQYF
length: 18; size: .; J: TRBJ2-2; V: TRBV11-2; D: TRBD1; CDR3: CASSLGPQGTTNTGELFF
length: 14; size: .; J: TRBJ2-7; V: TRBV19; D: .; CDR3: CASSMSTLPYEQYF
length: 15; size: few; J: TRBJ2-7; V: TRBV30; D: TRBD2; CDR3: CAWIGYVAGVHEQYF
length: 15; size: .; J: TRBJ1-2; V: TRBV7-9; D: .; CDR3: CASSLSTGGDYGYTF